These 29 T cell receptor beta chains originate from one sample sequenced in a study of blood T cell repertoires in COVID-19. Here immunoSEQ multiplex PCR was the method, and the copy in TCRdb shows in-frame clones only, minus some. The data hold about 210,000 clones, with 83% observed a single time. The sequenced sample was peripheral blood. The receptors originated from a woman between 45 and 65 years old with acute or convalescent COVID-19.

The rearrangement uses TRBV7-9 and TRBJ2-5; tentatively, D is TRBD1 (6 bases). Germline V gives CDR1 SEHNR, CDR2 FQNEAQ (reference sequence). V lost 4 bases to trimming and J lost 5 bases, with 20 bases between them. The CDR3 consists of 16 residues. The CDR3 spells CASSYPGQSGKETQYF. The CDR3 nucleotides read TGTGCCAGCAGCTACCCCGGACAGTCAGGGAAGGAGACCCAGTACTTC.

In DNA, the CDR3 is TGTGCCAGCAGCCAGAGGACAGGGGGCCCCAATGAGCAGTTCTTC. Its translation is CASSQRTGGPNEQFF. V usage is TRBV14 and J usage is TRBJ2-1; 11 bases match TRBD1. This CDR3 spans 15 amino acids. From germline, CDR1 is SGHDN and CDR2 FVKESK. Trimming took 3 bases from V and 6 from J; bases not matched to a gene: 4.

Worth noting for this clone: The junction and the germline gene differ at one end; a read error may be behind it. J is TRBJ1-2 and V is TRBV9; TRBD1 agrees at 7 bases. CDR1 and CDR2 (germline): SGDLS, YYNGEE. The CDR3 has 12 residues. The DNA of the CDR3 is TGTGCCAGCAGCGTAGACTCGGGACAGAAGCACTTC. Encoded protein: CASSVDSGQKHF.

V and J are TRBV27 and TRBJ1-5; 9 bases line up with TRBD1. This CDR3 contains 15 residues. V gave up 7 bases and J gave up 6 bases; unmatched junction bases: 10. The germline CDR1 and CDR2 sequences are MNHEY and SMNVEV (reference sequence). The CDR3 DNA is TGTGCCAGCAAAACACAGGGGGCGCAGGGTCAGCCCCAGCATTTT. It codes for CASKTQGAQGQPQHF.

The V call is TRBV5-1, the J call TRBJ2-3; 15 nucleotides agree with TRBD2. Losses at the gene ends were 3 bases for V and 3 bases for J; bases not matched to a gene: 11. Germline values: CDR1 SGHRS, CDR2 YFSETQ. The CDR3 has 19 amino acids. CDR3 amino acids: CASSWGLAGGFESTDTQYF. CDR3 in DNA: TGCGCCAGCAGCTGGGGACTAGCGGGAGGTTTTGAGTCTACAGATACGCAGTATTTT.

V is TRBV24-1 and J is TRBJ2-2; TRBD1 might be the D (5 bases). CDR3 length equals 16 residues. Germline CDR1 KGHDR, CDR2 SFDVKD. Trimming removed 5 bases at V and 4 bases at J, with 16 bases between. The CDR3 loop is CATSVSTDAPTGELFF. CDR3 nucleotides: TGTGCCACCAGTGTTTCGACAGATGCACCCACCGGGGAGCTGTTTTTT.

J is TRBJ2-1 and V is TRBV5-4; 10 bases align to TRBD1. The V segment lost 4 bases and the J segment 7 bases; nucleotides outside the gene matches: 8. The CDR3 covers 15 residues. Germline CDR1 reads SGHNT; CDR2 reads YYREEE (reference sequence). The CDR3 loop reads CASSRRDRGRNEQFF. DNA for the CDR3: TGTGCCAGCAGCCGTCGGGACAGGGGAAGGAATGAGCAGTTCTTC.

The gene calls are TRBV14 and TRBJ1-4; a weak D match, TRBD1 (5 bases). In germline, CDR1 is SGHDN, CDR2 FVKESK. V lost 0 bases and J 3 bases, leaving 11 bases between the germline ends. CDR3 length: 16 amino acids. CDR3 nucleotide sequence: TGTGCCAGCAGCCAAGATCGTAGGGGATCTAATGAAAAACTGTTTTTT. It yields the protein CASSQDRRGSNEKLFF.

The chain employs TRBV5-1 and TRBJ2-2; no clear D gene. V lost 3 bases, J lost 7 bases, and 22 bases lay in between. CDR1 SGHRS and CDR2 YFSETQ come from the germline V gene. This CDR3 spans 17 amino acids. CDR3 sequence: CASSSDYLGWAGGELFF. CDR3 in DNA: TGCGCCAGCAGCTCTGATTATCTTGGATGGGCTGGCGGGGAGCTGTTTTTT.

The gene calls are TRBV11-2 and TRBJ2-3; no definite D call. The CDR3 sequence is 15 residues long. Germline V gives CDR1 SGHAT, CDR2 FQNNGV. V lost 5 bases, J lost 2 bases, and 14 bases lay in between. CDR3 in amino acids: CASSPRRGPTDTQYF. The CDR3 coding sequence is TGTGCCAGCAGCCCCCGCCGCGGCCCCACAGATACGCAGTATTTT.

The chain links TRBV19 to TRBJ2-1; 8 bases match TRBD2. This CDR3 has 13 residues. Germline CDR1 reads LNHDA; CDR2 reads SQIVND (reference sequence). V lost 10 bases to trimming and J lost 6 bases; unmatched junction nucleotides: 8. The CDR3 DNA sequence: TGTGCCAAAAGCGGGAGTTGGGGCAATGAGCAGTTCTTC. This codes for CAKSGSWGNEQFF.

The chain recombines TRBV9 with TRBJ1-6; D ambiguous. This CDR3 is built from 17 residues. V was trimmed by 4 bases and J by 8 bases, leaving 22 bases between them. CDR1 is SGDLS, CDR2 YYNGEE, per germline. CDR3 sequence reads: CASSPDPRLIGDSPLHF. CDR3 bases: TGTGCCAGCAGCCCTGACCCTCGACTCATCGGAGATTCACCCCTCCACTTT.

This clone is a singleton in its sample. The chain employs TRBV27 and TRBJ2-5, with unresolved D. V lost 3 bases to trimming and J lost 1 base, with 9 bases between them. Germline CDR1 reads MNHEY; CDR2 reads SMNVEV (reference sequence). The length of the CDR3 is 14 residues. CDR3 amino acids: CASSFADSQETQYF. CDR3 sequence (DNA): TGTGCCAGCAGTTTTGCGGATAGCCAAGAGACCCAGTACTTC.

Only a few counts were recorded for this clone. The rearrangement uses TRBV6-5 and TRBJ1-2, with 9 bases lining up with TRBD1. The V segment lost 8 bases and the J segment 3 bases; nucleotides outside the gene matches: 1. Germline CDR1 and CDR2: MNHEY and SVGAGI. The CDR3 consists of 12 residues. CDR3 DNA sequence: TGTGCCAGCCGGACAGGGGACTATGGCTACACCTTC. Amino acid sequence: CASRTGDYGYTF.

The chain carries TRBV5-4 and TRBJ2-4; 7 bases fit TRBD2. Germline V gives CDR1 SGHNT, CDR2 YYREEE (reference sequence). The V segment lost 3 bases and the J segment 10 bases; nucleotides outside the gene matches: 13. There are 15 residues in the CDR3. The CDR3 DNA is TGTGCCAGCAGCTACGGGGGGTCAGAGGCGGGAATTCAGTACTTC. It yields the protein CASSYGGSEAGIQYF. The variable domain in full, completed from reference TRBV5-4 and TRBJ2-4, reads ETGVTQSPTHLIKTRGQQVTLRCSSQSGHNTVSWYQQALGQGPQFIFQYYREEENGRGNFPPRFSGLQFPNYSSELNVNALELDDSALYLCASSYGGSEAGIQYFGAGTRLSVL.

The rearrangement links TRBV3-1 (or the pseudogene TRBV3-2) to TRBJ1-5; a possible D gene is TRBD1 (5 bases). CDR1 LGHDT and CDR2 YNNKEL come from the germline V gene (reference sequence). The CDR3 contains 15 residues. V dropped 1 base and J dropped 4 bases, with 11 bases sitting between them. In DNA, the CDR3 is TGTGCCAGCAGCCAAGCGGCGGGGCTTAATCAGCCCCAGCATTTT. It encodes CASSQAAGLNQPQHF.

The rearrangement links TRBV5-6 to TRBJ2-1, with 8 positions matching TRBD2. The CDR3 contains 15 residues. The trim removed 6 bases at V and 6 bases at J, leaving 11 bases unmatched. CDR1 is SGHDT and CDR2 is YYEEEE in the germline V gene. The CDR3 is CASTKIAGPGNEQFF. CDR3 nucleotides: TGTGCCAGCACCAAGATAGCGGGACCCGGCAATGAGCAGTTCTTC.

The rearrangement uses TRBV7-2 and TRBJ2-1, with TRBD2 matching 10 bases. Germline CDR1 reads SGHTA; CDR2 reads FQGNSA. V was clipped by 3 bases and J by 8 bases; unmatched bases: 7. This CDR3 comprises 15 residues. In DNA, the CDR3 is TGTGCCAGCAGCTTCCCACTAGCGGGAAACGATGAGCAGTTCTTC. It specifies CASSFPLAGNDEQFF.

The chain links TRBV12-3 or TRBV12-4 to TRBJ1-4, with D unresolved. The CDR3 totals 13 residues. V lost 6 bases and J 8 bases, leaving 13 bases between the germline ends. The CDR3 is CASSLREKEKLFF. Here the CDR3 DNA reads TGTGCCAGCAGCCTCCGGGAAAAGGAAAAACTGTTTTTT.

The CDR3 loop is CASSEVGVTDTQYF. The CDR3 nucleotides read TGTGCCAGCAGTGAAGTCGGGGTGACAGATACGCAGTATTTT. The rearrangement links TRBV2 to TRBJ2-3; perhaps TRBD2 as D (5 bases). Germline loops: CDR1 SNHLY, CDR2 FYNNEI. The length of the CDR3 is 14 residues. The V gene lost 1 base and the J gene lost 3 bases, with 8 bases spanning the gap.

This chain connects TRBV5-4 to TRBJ2-7; 13 nucleotides line up with TRBD2. Germline CDR1 reads SGHNT; CDR2 reads YYREEE (reference sequence). V was pared by 2 bases and J by 2 bases, with 4 bases of the junction left unmatched. The CDR3 is made up of 16 amino acids. In DNA form, the CDR3 reads TGTGCCAGCAGCTTACTAGCGGGAGGGATGACCTACGAGCAGTACTTC. It yields the protein CASSLLAGGMTYEQYF. The whole variable domain, filled in from reference TRBV5-4 and TRBJ2-7, reads ETGVTQSPTHLIKTRGQQVTLRCSSQSGHNTVSWYQQALGQGPQFIFQYYREEENGRGNFPPRFSGLQFPNYSSELNVNALELDDSALYLCASSLLAGGMTYEQYFGPGTRLTVT.

V gene TRBV24-1 combines with J gene TRBJ2-1; D ambiguous. CDR1 and CDR2 (germline): KGHDR, SFDVKD. Trimming stripped 3 bases from V and 2 bases from J, with 13 bases between. The CDR3 has 16 amino acids. This CDR3 reads CATSDESTFTYNEQFF. The DNA of the CDR3 is TGTGCCACCAGTGATGAATCTACCTTTACCTACAATGAGCAGTTCTTC.

The rearrangement uses TRBV30 and TRBJ1-2; perhaps TRBD1 as D (5 bases). Between the trimmed V and J ends, which lost 3 bases and 2 bases, there was a span of 10 bases. Germline V gene sequence: CDR1 GTSNPN, CDR2 SVGIG (reference sequence). This CDR3 comprises 13 residues. In DNA, the CDR3 is TGTGCCTGGAGCGCGGGGGGGAACTATGGCTACACCTTC. Protein sequence: CAWSAGGNYGYTF.

The chain recombines TRBV5-4 with TRBJ2-3; 9 bases are shared with TRBD1. After removal of 5 bases from V and 0 bases from J, the junction contained 10 bases not matched to a gene. The CDR3 covers 17 residues. The germline CDR1 and CDR2 sequences are SGHNT and YYREEE (reference sequence). Here the CDR3 DNA reads TGTGCCAGCAGTCTTTTGACAGGGGGGCAAAGCACAGATACGCAGTATTTT. Protein: CASSLLTGGQSTDTQYF. Variable domain in full (rest from reference TRBV5-4 and TRBJ2-3): ETGVTQSPTHLIKTRGQQVTLRCSSQSGHNTVSWYQQALGQGPQFIFQYYREEENGRGNFPPRFSGLQFPNYSSELNVNALELDDSALYLCASSLLTGGQSTDTQYFGPGTRLTVL.

The rearrangement uses TRBV11-2 and TRBJ2-3; 9 bases are a match to TRBD1. After removal of 7 bases from V and 3 bases from J, the junction contained 5 bases not matched to a gene. From germline, CDR1 is SGHAT and CDR2 FQNNGV. The CDR3 has 14 residues. Here the CDR3 reads CASTPDRGTDTQYF. Here the CDR3 DNA reads TGTGCCAGCACCCCAGACAGGGGGACAGATACGCAGTATTTT.

The chain uses TRBV11-2 and TRBJ2-5, with a possible D match to TRBD1 (6 bases). V dropped 5 bases and J dropped 2 bases, with 9 bases sitting between them. Germline V lookup: CDR1 SGHAT, CDR2 FQNNGV. The CDR3 totals 13 residues. The CDR3 DNA sequence: TGTGCCAGCAGCCCTGGACAGCAAGAGACCCAGTACTTC. Residues: CASSPGQQETQYF. Combining the CDR3 with reference TRBV11-2 and TRBJ2-5 gives the whole variable domain EAGVAQSPRYKIIEKRQSVAFWCNPISGHATLYWYQQILGQGPKLLIQFQNNGVVDDSQLPKDRFSAERLKGVDSTLKIQPAKLEDSAVYLCASSPGQQETQYFGPGTRLLVL.

This chain joins TRBV3-1 (or the pseudogene TRBV3-2) and TRBJ1-1, with D possibly matching TRBD1 (5 bases). This CDR3 comprises 13 residues. Trimming removed 3 bases at V and 1 base at J, with 6 bases between. Germline V lookup: CDR1 LGHDT, CDR2 YNNKEL (reference sequence). The CDR3 protein is CASSHTGNTEAFF. The CDR3 DNA reads as TGTGCCAGCAGCCATACAGGGAACACTGAAGCTTTCTTT.

The rearrangement uses TRBV4-1 and TRBJ2-1; TRBD2 matches 7 bases. The V and J ends lost 1 base and 2 bases, in that order; junction bases with no gene match: 2. CDR1 and CDR2 from the germline V gene are MGHRA and YSYEKL. The CDR3 runs 15 residues. The CDR3 sequence is CASSQALAAYNEQFF. The CDR3 DNA is TGCGCCAGCAGCCAAGCTCTAGCGGCCTACAATGAGCAGTTCTTC.

This sequence joins TRBV25-1 and TRBJ1-1; D might be TRBD1 (5 bases). The CDR3 loop spans 17 amino acids. The V end was cut by 5 bases, the J end by 3 bases, with 22 bases between. CDR1 MGHDK and CDR2 SYGVNS come from the germline V gene. Here the CDR3 reads CASSSQGGPSRYTEAFF. CDR3 nucleotide sequence: TGTGCCAGCAGTAGTCAGGGAGGGCCTTCCCGGTACACTGAAGCTTTCTTT.